At least ten counts were recorded for the clone carrying this TCR beta chain. Its target is unknown. Time point specified: healthy volunteer bleed at 2 weeks. Whole blood that had not been fractionated was the source of extracted total RNA. Trimming cost V 5 bases and J 12 bases; bases outside gene matches: 11. The germline CDR1 and CDR2 sequences are SQVTM and ANQGSEA. CDR3 length: 14 residues. The sample originates from a study of human T cells and chemical hapten exposure. General study points: DPC sensitization produced no change in TCRs with frequency above 1 in 1000.

The library tagged each cDNA molecule with unique molecular identifiers. Per the original data handling: Sampled TCR counts reached a median of approximately 94,000 per sample, with values ranging from roughly 20,000 to 700,000. TCRdb fed the RACE reads into MiXCR, producing one record per CDR3 protein. TCRdb's processing, not the authors', yielded these V and J calls. The table records over 85,000 distinct CDR3 sequences, around 8.8% of them present only once. The specimen sequenced was whole blood. The chain recombines TRBV29-1 with TRBJ2-6; TRBD1 matches 9 bases. This clonotype was sampled from a female donor in good health. Some clones in this sample may be carry-over from other donors' samples. The CDR3 DNA reads TGCAGCGTTTCTAATTCGGACAGGGGAGGCGTCCTGACTTTC. Amino acid sequence: CSVSNSDRGGVLTF.